This TCR beta chain emerged from a study of identical twins. The study, taken as a whole, reports: Out-of-frame alpha sequences common to twins exhibited a surplus of low generation probability. Out-of-frame beta chain sequences displayed weaker excess sharing between twins.

The CDR3 is 13 residues long. The ends were cut back, 7 bases at V and 2 bases at J, with 9 bases in the middle. Germline-derived CDR1 and CDR2 are LNHNV and YYDKDF (reference sequence). TCRdb re-derived calls from the 5' RACE reads in MiXCR, one entry per CDR3 protein. The data contain 220,000 or so distinct CDR3 sequences, about 7% of them singletons. The sample holds many counts of this clonotype. What it binds is unknown. These data also formed part of another study, on yellow fever vaccine responses in identical twins. This second study says: Reports say the vaccine T cell response in twins looked partly convergent and partly personalized.

The chain carries TRBV15 and TRBJ1-5, with D unclear. This receptor was obtained from a woman under 30 in good health. Specimen: memory (CD45RO+) T cells sorted from blood. The CDR3 DNA is TGTGCCACCAACTCGGAGGGCAATCAGCCCCAGCATTTT. It translates to CATNSEGNQPQHF.